This TCR beta chain was found in a study of CD8 T cells in ankylosing spondylitis (dated by TCRdb to 2016 to 2017). Study-wide context: To find TCR variants linked to disease, the study profiled T cell receptor beta repertoires in ankylosing spondylitis patients and healthy donors. The full study cohort comprised approximately 23 ankylosing spondylitis patients and 85 to 120 healthy donors. Peripheral blood was sampled, and synovial fluid was additionally collected from ankylosing spondylitis patients. Overall study results and their limits: Some motif variants were previously reported in synovial fluid and blood of reactive arthritis patients, suggesting common disease-initiation mechanisms. Blood from ankylosing spondylitis patients appeared to be characterized by a TCR beta motif made up of under ten highly homologous amino acid variants. In peripheral blood, the disease-linked clones were found at relatively low frequencies and had a CD8+ phenotype. According to the report, matched synovial fluid samples from ankylosing spondylitis patients were significantly enriched for the disease-linked clones.

The CDR3 starts with the cysteine, ends with the phenylalanine, and has 13 residues. Kept here is only the CDR3 DNA, which spans 39 bases and is read in frame from base 1. V and J are truncated by 3 bases and 3 bases respectively, leaving an intervening sequence of 9 bases. Taken from the germline V gene, the CDR1 and CDR2 loops are MDHEN and SYDVKM. TCRdb lists the instrument as Illumina HiSeq 2500. TCR beta libraries were prepared by quantitative 5'-RACE with molecular barcodes. The study's own analysis went as follows. A new computational method based on a probabilistic model of VDJ rearrangement was used to identify disease-linked TCR variants. TCRdb passed the public sequencing reads through fastp at Q25 and MiXCR, retaining productive beta sequences. All rows with the same CDR3 protein become a single entry with the most common DNA and genes. These V and J calls are TCRdb output, not the study's own analysis. The sample profile shows about 390,000 distinct CDR3 sequences; around 22% of them were found once. Of the sample, about 16% falls within the top ten clones.

A word on this clonotype: Its specific antigen is unknown. Per-base quality was not reported, and no clone a single base away is much larger than it.

The material sequenced was blood, either unsorted or a sorted T cell fraction (not recorded which). Here the chain combines TRBV28 and TRBJ2-7, with the D gene call left open. This TCR derives from a male donor with ankylosing spondylitis. The bases are TGTGCCAGCAGTTTCGACGGAAACTACGAGCAGTACTTC. It codes for CASSFDGNYEQYF. Full variable domain (CDR3 extended with the reference TRBV28 and TRBJ2-7 proteins): DVKVTQSSRYLVKRTGEKVFLECVQDMDHENMFWYRQDPGLGLRLIYFSYDVKMKEKGDIPEGYSVSREKKERFSLILESASTNQTSMYLCASSFDGNYEQYFGPGTRLTVT.